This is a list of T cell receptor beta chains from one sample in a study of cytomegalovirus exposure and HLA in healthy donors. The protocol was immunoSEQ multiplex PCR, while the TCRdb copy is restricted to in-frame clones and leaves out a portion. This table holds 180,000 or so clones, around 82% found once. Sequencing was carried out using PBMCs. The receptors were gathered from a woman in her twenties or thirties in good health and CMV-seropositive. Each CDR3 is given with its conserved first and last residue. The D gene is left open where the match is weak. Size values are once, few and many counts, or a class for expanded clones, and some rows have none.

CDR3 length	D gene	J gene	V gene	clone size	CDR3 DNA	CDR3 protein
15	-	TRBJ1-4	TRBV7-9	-	TGTGCCAGCAGCTGGGGACTCCCAACTAATGAAAAACTGTTTTTT	CASSWGLPTNEKLFF
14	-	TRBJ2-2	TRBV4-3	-	TGCGCCAGCAGCCAAGTCGGGAAAACCGGGGAGCTGTTTTTT	CASSQVGKTGELFF
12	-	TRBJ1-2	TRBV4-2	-	TGTGCCAGCAGCCACCAAAGCAGGGAAGCCACCTTC	CASSHQSREATF
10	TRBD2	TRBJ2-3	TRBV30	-	TGTACGGGGGGGCGAGATACGCAGTATTTT	CTGGRDTQYF
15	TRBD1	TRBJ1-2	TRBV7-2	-	TGTGCCAGCAGCTCCGGGACAGGAGCTAACTATGGCTACACCTTC	CASSSGTGANYGYTF
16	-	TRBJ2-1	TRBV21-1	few	TGTGCCAGGGCGGACAGGGCTCGTTCCGTCTACAATGAGCAGTTCTTC	CARADRARSVYNEQFF
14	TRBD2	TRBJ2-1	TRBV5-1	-	TGCGCCAGCGGACGTAGCGGGGGGAACAATGAGCAGTTCTTC	CASGRSGGNNEQFF
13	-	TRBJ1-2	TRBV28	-	TGTGCCAGCAGATCAGGGGTTAACTATGGCTACACCTTC	CASRSGVNYGYTF
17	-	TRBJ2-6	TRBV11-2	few	TGTGCCAGCAGCTTAGTCTCAGGTAGCTCTGGGGCCAACGTCCTGACTTTC	CASSLVSGSSGANVLTF
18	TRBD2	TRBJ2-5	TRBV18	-	TGTGCCAGCTCACCAAGGTGGCTAGCGGGGGGTGCCCAAGAGACCCAGTACTTC	CASSPRWLAGGAQETQYF
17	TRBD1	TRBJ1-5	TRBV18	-	TGTGCCAGCTCACCATACTCGGGACAGGGGTCCTCGGGGCCCCAGCATTTT	CASSPYSGQGSSGPQHF
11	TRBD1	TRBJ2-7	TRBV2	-	TGTGCCAGCAGGACAGGGAACGAGCAGTACTTC	CASRTGNEQYF
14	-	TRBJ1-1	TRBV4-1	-	TGCGCCAGCAGCCAAGGGGGCGGGAACACTGAAGCTTTCTTT	CASSQGGGNTEAFF
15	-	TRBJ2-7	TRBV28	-	TGTGCCAGCAGCCCCGGGACTCTCAGCTCCTACGAGCAGTACTTC	CASSPGTLSSYEQYF
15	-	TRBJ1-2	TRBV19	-	TGTGCCAGTAGTCCGAGTTACTCGGTTGTCTATGGCTACACCTTC	CASSPSYSVVYGYTF
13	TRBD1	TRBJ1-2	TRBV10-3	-	TGTGCCATCAGTGAAGGGACAGGGGACGGCTACACCTTC	CAISEGTGDGYTF
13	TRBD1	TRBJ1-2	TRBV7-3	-	TGTGCCAGCAGCGAACCAGGGGGCTTAGGCTACACCTTC	CASSEPGGLGYTF
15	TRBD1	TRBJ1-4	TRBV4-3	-	TGCGCCAGCAGCCTAAACAGGGGGGCTAATGAAAAACTGTTTTTT	CASSLNRGANEKLFF
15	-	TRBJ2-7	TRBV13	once	TGTGCCAGCAGCACCCAAGGCCGTCGGGGCTACGAGCAGTACTTC	CASSTQGRRGYEQYF
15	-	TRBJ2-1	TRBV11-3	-	TGTGCCAGCAGCGAGACCGGGGCAGGGGATAGTGAGCAGTTCTTC	CASSETGAGDSEQFF
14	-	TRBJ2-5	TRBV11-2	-	TGTGCCAGCAGCTTAGGTCAGGGGCGGGAGACCCAGTACTTC	CASSLGQGRETQYF
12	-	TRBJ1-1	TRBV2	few	TGTGCCAGCAGGTGGGGGGACACTGAAGCTTTCTTT	CASRWGDTEAFF
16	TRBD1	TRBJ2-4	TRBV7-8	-	TGTGCCAGCAGCCCACTTCCCAGGGGGCGGGAAAACATTCAGTACTTC	CASSPLPRGRENIQYF
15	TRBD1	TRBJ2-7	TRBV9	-	TGTGCCAGCAGTCCTAGTGGGACAGGTAGGGACGAGCAGTACTTC	CASSPSGTGRDEQYF
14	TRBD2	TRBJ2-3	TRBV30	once	TGTGCCTGGAGTAGCGGGGGGGCAGGAGATACGCAGTATTTT	CAWSSGGAGDTQYF
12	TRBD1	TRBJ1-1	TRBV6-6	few	TGTGCCAGCAAGACAGGGTATGGTGAAGCTTTCTTT	CASKTGYGEAFF
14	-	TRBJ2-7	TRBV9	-	TGTGCCAGCAGCGTAAGTCCCAGGGGCAACGAGCAGTACTTC	CASSVSPRGNEQYF
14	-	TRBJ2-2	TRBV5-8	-	TGTGCCAGCAGCTTGAAGAGAGTGAGCGGGGAGCTGTTTTTT	CASSLKRVSGELFF
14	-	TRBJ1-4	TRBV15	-	TGTGCCACCAGCGGCCGACGACAGGAGGCAAAACTGTTTTTT	CATSGRRQEAKLFF
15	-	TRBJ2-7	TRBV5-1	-	TGCGCCAGCACTCTATTCTCGGGAAGCTCCTACGAGCAGTACTTC	CASTLFSGSSYEQYF
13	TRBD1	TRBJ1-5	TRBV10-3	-	TGTGCCATTACAGGGGGAATGGGGCAGCCCCAGCATTTT	CAITGGMGQPQHF
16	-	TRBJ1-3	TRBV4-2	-	TGTGCCAGCAGCTCAAGAGATCGTTTTACTGGAAACACCATATATTTT	CASSSRDRFTGNTIYF
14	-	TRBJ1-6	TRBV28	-	TGTGCCAGCAGCTGGCAGGGGCGGACTTCACCCCTCCACTTT	CASSWQGRTSPLHF
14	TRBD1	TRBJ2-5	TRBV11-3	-	TGTGCCAGCAGCTCGGACAGGTTCCAAGAGACCCAGTACTTC	CASSSDRFQETQYF
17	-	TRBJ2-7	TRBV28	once	TGTGCCAGCAGTTTCCGCCTGACAGGCCGGCTCTACTACGAGCAGTACTTC	CASSFRLTGRLYYEQYF
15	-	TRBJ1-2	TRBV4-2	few	TGTGCCAGCAGCCAAGAGGGGGGGGCTAACTATGGCTACACCTTC	CASSQEGGANYGYTF
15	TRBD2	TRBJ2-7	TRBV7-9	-	TGTGCCAGCAGCTTTCCCCTCCAGGGAGGGCGCGAGCAGTACTTC	CASSFPLQGGREQYF
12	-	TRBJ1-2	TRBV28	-	TGTGCCAGCAGTTTAGGCAGTTATGGCTACACCTTC	CASSLGSYGYTF
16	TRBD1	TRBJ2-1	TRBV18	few	TGTGCCAGCTCACCACAGGGGGCTTTGGCCTACAATGAGCAGTTCTTC	CASSPQGALAYNEQFF
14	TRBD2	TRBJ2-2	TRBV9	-	TGTGCCAGCAGCTCCCAGCGGGGGGGCGGGGAGCTGTTTTTT	CASSSQRGGGELFF
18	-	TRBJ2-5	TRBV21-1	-	TGTGCCAGCAGCAAAGAAGGGACAGGGGGGAAATGCCAAGAGACCCAGTACTTC	CASSKEGTGGKCQETQYF
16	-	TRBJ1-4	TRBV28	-	TGTGCCAGCAGAACCGGCCAGGGAAATCTCTTTGAAAAACTGTTTTTT	CASRTGQGNLFEKLFF
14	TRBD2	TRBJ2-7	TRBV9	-	TGTGCCAGCAGCGTAACTAGCGGGTCCGTGGAGCAGTACTTC	CASSVTSGSVEQYF
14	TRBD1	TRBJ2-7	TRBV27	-	TGTGCCAGCAGTTTCGGGACAGAAGCCTACGAGCAGTACTTC	CASSFGTEAYEQYF
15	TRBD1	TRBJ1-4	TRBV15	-	TGTGCCACCAGCACCTACAGGGGAACTAATGAAAAACTGTTTTTT	CATSTYRGTNEKLFF
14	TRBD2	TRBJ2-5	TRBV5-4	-	TGTGCCAGCAGCCTCCGGGGACTAGAACAGACCCAGTACTTC	CASSLRGLEQTQYF
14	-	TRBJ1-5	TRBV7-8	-	TGTGCCAGCAGCTTAGGGGGGAGGGAGCAGCCCCAGCATTTT	CASSLGGREQPQHF